Presented here are 23 T cell receptor beta chains from one specimen sequenced in a study of blood T cell repertoires in COVID-19. Generated by immunoSEQ multiplex PCR, the TCRdb table keeps only in-frame clones and is missing some. The sample holds 200,000 to 300,000 clones, around 90% seen once. Material: peripheral blood. The receptor set was obtained from a person aged 18-29 years with COVID-19, enrolled during active disease.

This sequence joins TRBV7-2 and TRBJ2-3; no clear D. Trimming removed 5 bases at V and 2 bases at J, with 11 bases between. This CDR3 is 14 amino acids long. Germline V gives CDR1 SGHTA, CDR2 FQGNSA. CDR3: CASSNRLATDTQYF. The CDR3 nucleotides read TGTGCCAGCAGCAATCGACTTGCCACAGATACGCAGTATTTT. The full variable domain, with the rest looked up from reference TRBV7-2 and TRBJ2-3, is GAGVSQSPSNKVTEKGKDVELRCDPISGHTALYWYRQSLGQGLEFLIYFQGNSAPDKSGLPSDRFSAERTGGSVSTLTIQRTQQEDSAVYLCASSNRLATDTQYFGPGTRLTVL.

The chain couples TRBV27 to TRBJ1-4, with D unclear. CDR1 is MNHEY and CDR2 is SMNVEV in the germline V gene (reference sequence). With 5 bases removed from V and 7 bases from J, the gap between germline ends came to 17 bases. The CDR3 is 15 amino acids. The CDR3 coding sequence is TGTGCCAGCAGTACCGCGGGGTTGGGGAGTGAAAAACTGTTTTTT. Translating it yields CASSTAGLGSEKLFF.

V usage is TRBV5-1 and J usage is TRBJ2-7; 7 bases line up with TRBD1. This CDR3 spans 14 amino acids. The J segment lost 1 base and the V segment lost 4 bases, leaving 5 bases of the junction unmatched. Per the germline V gene, CDR1 is SGHRS and CDR2 is YFSETQ. CDR3 DNA: TGCGCCAGCAGCATGGGACAGCAATCCTACGAGCAGTACTTC. Its translation is CASSMGQQSYEQYF.

Notes on this clone: The junction differs from germline at one of its ends, possibly a read error. CDR3 in DNA: TGTGCTAGCAGCTTAGCGGGGCAGACCGGGGAGCTGTTTTTT. Its protein is CASSLAGQTGELFF. The chain joins TRBV7-7 to TRBJ2-2; 8 bases match TRBD2. The CDR3 extends over 14 amino acids. Per germline, CDR1 SSHAT and CDR2 FNYEAQ (reference sequence).

In DNA form, the CDR3 reads TGTGCCAGCAGCTTGGGGCCGAGTCAGCCCCAGCATTTT. The encoded protein is CASSLGPSQPQHF. The genes are TRBV7-2 and TRBJ1-5; a possible D gene is TRBD1 (5 bases). Germline lookup yields CDR1 SGHTA and CDR2 FQGNSA. The CDR3 contains 13 residues. V gave up 3 bases and J gave up 6 bases, with 9 bases separating them.

The CDR3, as DNA: TGTGCCAGCAGCTTAGGACCAGGGCTCTACGAGCAGTACTTC. Translating it yields CASSLGPGLYEQYF. The gene calls are TRBV7-9 and TRBJ2-7, with a tentative D call TRBD1 (5 bases). V was clipped by 1 base and J by 3 bases, with 10 bases between them. This CDR3 spans 14 amino acids. Germline V gene data show CDR1 as SEHNR and CDR2 as FQNEAQ (reference sequence).

The chain recombines TRBV18 with TRBJ2-3, with unresolved D. The V gene lost 3 bases and the J gene lost 0 bases, with 10 bases spanning the gap. Germline CDR1 and CDR2: KGHSH and LQKENI. The CDR3 runs 15 residues. The CDR3: CASSPRSASTDTQYF. The CDR3 coding sequence is TGTGCCAGCTCACCCCGGAGTGCTAGCACAGATACGCAGTATTTT.

This chain joins TRBV19 and TRBJ2-1; weak D call: TRBD2 (5 bases). Germline V gives CDR1 LNHDA, CDR2 SQIVND (reference sequence). There are 17 residues in the CDR3. The V gene lost 3 bases and the J gene lost 4 bases, with 19 bases spanning the gap. The CDR3 DNA follows: TGTGCCAGTAGTATCTGGGGTGGAGAGGGCCATTACAATGAGCAGTTCTTC. Amino acids: CASSIWGGEGHYNEQFF.

The chain employs TRBV7-2 and TRBJ1-2; TRBD1 might be the D (5 bases). The V end was cut by 3 bases, the J end by 3 bases, with 8 bases between. The germline gives CDR1 SGHTA, CDR2 FQGNSA. The CDR3 spans 13 residues. The chain's CDR3 is CASSLTADYGYTF. The DNA of the CDR3 is TGTGCCAGCAGCTTGACAGCCGACTATGGCTACACCTTC.

This clone has a handful of counts. The chain recombines TRBV19 with TRBJ1-2; TRBD1 aligns across 7 bases. V shed 3 bases and J 7 bases; nucleotides not matched to a gene: 8. CDR1 is LNHDA, CDR2 SQIVND, per germline (reference sequence). The CDR3 contains 14 residues. The CDR3 protein is CASSMRDRGPGYTF. CDR3 in DNA: TGTGCCAGTAGTATGCGGGACAGAGGTCCTGGCTACACCTTC.

J is TRBJ2-2 and V is TRBV13; 7 bases map to TRBD2. The germline gives CDR1 PRHDT, CDR2 FYEKMQ (reference sequence). This CDR3 spans 16 amino acids. V shed 6 bases, J shed 0 bases, and the junction held 7 bases outside the gene matches. The CDR3 is CASREGLAANTGELFF. CDR3 bases: TGTGCCAGCAGGGAAGGCCTAGCGGCGAACACCGGGGAGCTGTTTTTT.

V is TRBV11-2 and J is TRBJ2-7, with a tentative D call TRBD2 (6 bases). Germline loops: CDR1 SGHAT, CDR2 FQNNGV. Trimming took 1 base from V and 5 from J, leaving 15 bases between them. CDR3 length: 15 residues. The CDR3 region is CASSLVGGRLDEQYF. CDR3 DNA: TGTGCCAGCAGCTTAGTGGGGGGTAGACTGGACGAGCAGTACTTC. Together with reference TRBV11-2 and TRBJ2-7, the CDR3 gives the full variable domain: EAGVAQSPRYKIIEKRQSVAFWCNPISGHATLYWYQQILGQGPKLLIQFQNNGVVDDSQLPKDRFSAERLKGVDSTLKIQPAKLEDSAVYLCASSLVGGRLDEQYFGPGTRLTVT.

This clone was recorded only once. Other DNA sequences in this sample translate to the same CDR3. The chain employs TRBV10-3 and TRBJ1-5, with a tentative D call TRBD1 (5 bases). The CDR3 is 14 residues long. Germline CDR1 and CDR2: ENHRY and SYGVKD. V was cut by 2 bases and J by 2 bases, with 7 bases left in between. In DNA, the CDR3 is TGTGCCATCAGTGAGACGGGGGGCAATCAGCCCCAGCATTTT. Translating it yields CAISETGGNQPQHF.

The rearrangement joins TRBV2 to TRBJ1-5, with D uncertain. The germline CDR1 and CDR2 sequences are SNHLY and FYNNEI. The CDR3 loop spans 14 amino acids. Trimming pared 4 bases from V and 8 bases from J, leaving 15 bases between. The CDR3 DNA reads as TGTGCCAGCAGTGTGCTACGCGGTGCGGAGCCCCAGCATTTT. This gives the protein CASSVLRGAEPQHF.

The rearrangement uses TRBV15 and TRBJ2-1; 7 nucleotides match TRBD1. From germline, CDR1 is LNHNV and CDR2 YYDKDF (reference sequence). CDR3 length: 15 amino acids. V was clipped by 0 bases and J by 3 bases; unmatched bases: 2. The CDR3 nucleotides are TGTGCCACCAGCAGAGACAGGGGGTTCTACAATGAGCAGTTCTTC. Its protein product is CATSRDRGFYNEQFF.

The gene calls are TRBV3-1 (or the pseudogene TRBV3-2) and TRBJ2-2, with 8 bases lining up with TRBD2. The CDR3 has 15 amino acids. Germline V lookup: CDR1 LGHDT, CDR2 YNNKEL (reference sequence). J was trimmed by 1 base and V by 2 bases; bases with no gene match: 0. This CDR3 reads CASSQTSGNTGELFF. The CDR3 nucleotides are TGTGCCAGCAGCCAAACTAGCGGGAACACCGGGGAGCTGTTTTTT.

The V call is TRBV4-1, the J call TRBJ1-1, with a weak D call TRBD1 (6 bases). V lost 5 bases, J lost 6 bases, and 13 bases lay in between. Germline CDR1 and CDR2: MGHRA and YSYEKL. CDR3 length equals 13 residues. The chain's CDR3 is CASSLTRQAEAFF. CDR3 DNA: TGCGCCAGCAGCTTGACCCGACAGGCTGAAGCTTTCTTT.

The genes are TRBV19 and TRBJ1-4; D might be TRBD1 (5 bases). CDR1 and CDR2 from the germline V gene are LNHDA and SQIVND (reference sequence). V was pared by 4 bases and J by 6 bases, with 12 bases between. This CDR3 is 14 amino acids long. CDR3 sequence (DNA): TGTGCCAGTAGTAACCAGGGAAACGATGAAAAACTGTTTTTT. Amino acids: CASSNQGNDEKLFF.

This clone appeared a single time. The chain carries TRBV6-4 and TRBJ2-2, with 10 bases lining up with TRBD2. The CDR3 length is 17 residues. The trim removed 3 bases at V and 2 bases at J, leaving 6 bases unmatched. In germline, CDR1 is MRHNA, CDR2 SNTAGT. CDR3 DNA: TGTGCCAGCAGTGATTCGACTAGCGGGTTCAACACCGGGGAGCTGTTTTTT. It specifies CASSDSTSGFNTGELFF.

A word on this clone: The conserved final phenylalanine or tryptophan is absent from the CDR3, which likely points to a read error. The rearrangement links TRBV18 to TRBJ1-1, with 8 nucleotides matching TRBD1. The CDR3 runs 16 residues. V shed 6 bases and J 2 bases; nucleotides not matched to a gene: 11. Germline CDR1 and CDR2: KGHSH and LQKENI. Here the CDR3 reads CASSRGQGETNTEAFY. The CDR3 DNA sequence: TGTGCCAGCTCGCGCGGACAGGGTGAAACCAACACTGAAGCTTTCTAT.

The rearrangement joins TRBV11-2 to TRBJ2-5; 9 bases map to TRBD1. The V segment lost 6 bases and the J segment 5 bases; nucleotides outside the gene matches: 4. There are 13 residues in the CDR3. Germline V lookup: CDR1 SGHAT, CDR2 FQNNGV. The CDR3 protein is CASRDRGDETQYF. The CDR3 region has the DNA TGTGCCAGCAGGGACAGGGGTGACGAGACCCAGTACTTC.

V and J are TRBV7-9 and TRBJ2-3; TRBD1 aligns across 8 bases. The V segment lost 4 bases and the J segment 5 bases; nucleotides outside the gene matches: 8. From germline, CDR1 is SEHNR and CDR2 FQNEAQ (reference sequence). This CDR3 region has 15 residues. In DNA, the CDR3 is TGTGCCAGCAGCTCTCGACAGGGGATTAAAGATACGCAGTATTTT. Translation gives CASSSRQGIKDTQYF. The entire variable domain, with the rest obtained from reference TRBV7-9 and TRBJ2-3, is as follows: DTGVSQNPRHKITKRGQNVTFRCDPISEHNRLYWYRQTLGQGPEFLTYFQNEAQLEKSRLLSDRFSAERPKGSFSTLEIQRTEQGDSAMYLCASSSRQGIKDTQYFGPGTRLTVL.

The J gene is TRBJ2-5, the V gene TRBV27; 11 bases fit TRBD1. This CDR3 is built from 15 residues. The V gene end was trimmed by 4 bases and the J gene end by 5 bases; junction bases not matched to a gene: 6. Germline CDR1 MNHEY, CDR2 SMNVEV (reference sequence). CDR3 sequence: CASSSGQGAGETQYF. The CDR3 nucleotides read TGTGCCAGCAGTTCTGGACAGGGGGCGGGGGAGACCCAGTACTTC.